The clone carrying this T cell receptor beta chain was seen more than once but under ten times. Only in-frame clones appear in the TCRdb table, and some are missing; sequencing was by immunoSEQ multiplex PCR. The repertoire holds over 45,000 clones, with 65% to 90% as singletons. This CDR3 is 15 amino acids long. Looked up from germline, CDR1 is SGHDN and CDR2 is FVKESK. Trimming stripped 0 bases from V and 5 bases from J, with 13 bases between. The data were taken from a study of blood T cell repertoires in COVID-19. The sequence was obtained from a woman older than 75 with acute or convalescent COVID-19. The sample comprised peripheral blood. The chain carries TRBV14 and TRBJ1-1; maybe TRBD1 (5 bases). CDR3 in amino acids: CASSQDVAGRTEAFF. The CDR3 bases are TGTGCCAGCAGCCAAGATGTTGCAGGGCGGACTGAAGCTTTCTTT. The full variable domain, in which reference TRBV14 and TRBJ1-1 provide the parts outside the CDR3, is EAGVTQFPSHSVIEKGQTVTLRCDPISGHDNLYWYRRVMGKEIKFLLHFVKESKQDESGMPNNRFLAERTGGTYSTLKVQPAELEDSGVYFCASSQDVAGRTEAFFGQGTRLTVV.